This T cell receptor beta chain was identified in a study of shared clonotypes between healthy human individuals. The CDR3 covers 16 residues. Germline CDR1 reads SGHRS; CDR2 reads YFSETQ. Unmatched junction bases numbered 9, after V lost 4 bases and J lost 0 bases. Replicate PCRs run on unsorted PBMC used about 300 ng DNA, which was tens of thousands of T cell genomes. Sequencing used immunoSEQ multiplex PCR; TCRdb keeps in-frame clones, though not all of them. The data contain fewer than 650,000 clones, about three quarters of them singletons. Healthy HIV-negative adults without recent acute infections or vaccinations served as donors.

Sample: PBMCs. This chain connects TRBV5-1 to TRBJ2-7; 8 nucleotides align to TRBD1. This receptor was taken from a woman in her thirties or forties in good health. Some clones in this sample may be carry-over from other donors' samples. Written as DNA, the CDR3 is TGCGCCAGCAGCCAATTACAGGGGGGCGGCTCCTACGAGCAGTACTTC. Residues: CASSQLQGGGSYEQYF.